This T cell receptor beta chain stems from a study of T cell responses to AZD1222 COVID-19 vaccine. Study-wide points: Vaccine-associated CD4 TCRs spanned spike, dominant at 160-218 and 743-854. An increase in Spike-specific TCR breadth and depth was observed after two AZD1222 doses.

Using immunoSEQ multiplex PCR, the repertoire was profiled, and TCRdb retains in-frame clones only, with some absent. The table records roughly 120,000 clones, 90% to 95% of them present only once. Worth noting for this clone: The antigen is undetermined.

V was clipped by 3 bases and J by 0 bases, with 18 bases between them. This CDR3 is 18 amino acids long. The V gene's germline CDR1 is KGHSH and CDR2 LQKENI. The TCR comes from an adult in good health. The sequenced sample was peripheral blood, obtained on day 0 of AZD1222 vaccination. The chain employs TRBV18 and TRBJ1-5; D perhaps matches TRBD1 (6 bases). The CDR3 DNA follows: TGTGCCAGCTCACCGTACCCGGGGGGGGGCTTTAGCAATCAGCCCCAGCATTTT. It is translated as CASSPYPGGGFSNQPQHF.